This entry lists 29 T cell receptor beta chains sequenced from one sample in a study of cytomegalovirus exposure and HLA in healthy donors. The PCR employed 60 Vbeta primers together with 13 Jbeta primers. The data were produced by immunoSEQ multiplex PCR, yet TCRdb's version contains in-frame clones alone and is incomplete. The profile shows about 190,000 clones, approximately 81% of them singletons. Source material: PBMCs. The receptors were sampled from a boy aged 5-17 years in good health and CMV-seronegative.

The V call is TRBV28, the J call TRBJ1-2, with 10 bases matching TRBD1. This CDR3 has 12 residues. Trimming took 4 bases from V and 12 from J; bases not matched to a gene: 5. Germline CDR1 is MDHEN and CDR2 is SYDVKM. CDR3 in DNA: TGTGCCAGCAGTTCCCCCGGACAGGGGGACACCTTC. Protein: CASSSPGQGDTF.

The V and J genes are TRBV27 and TRBJ2-7; a possible D gene is TRBD2 (6 bases). The CDR3 has 16 amino acids. V was pared by 8 bases and J by 4 bases, with 24 bases between. Germline lookup yields CDR1 MNHEY and CDR2 SMNVEV (reference sequence). CDR3 sequence (DNA): TGTGCCAGCCGGGGAGGTGGATTGGCGGGCTCATACGAGCAGTACTTC. Encoded protein: CASRGGGLAGSYEQYF.

This clone was recorded once. This chain uses TRBV9 with TRBJ2-7; 11 positions agree with TRBD1. The CDR3 sequence is 14 residues long. Germline V gene data show CDR1 as SGDLS and CDR2 as YYNGEE. The J segment lost 4 bases and the V segment lost 4 bases, leaving 4 bases of the junction unmatched. The CDR3 bases are TGTGCCAGCAGCACTGGGACAGGGGGTTACGAGCAGTACTTC. Protein: CASSTGTGGYEQYF.

The chain recombines TRBV9 with TRBJ2-1, with 8 bases identical to TRBD1. There are 15 residues in the CDR3. V shed 3 bases, J shed 0 bases, and the junction held 2 bases outside the gene matches. From germline, CDR1 is SGDLS and CDR2 YYNGEE. This chain's CDR3 is CASSGTGSSYNEQFF. The CDR3 DNA reads TGTGCCAGCAGCGGGACAGGGAGCTCCTACAATGAGCAGTTCTTC.

The genes are TRBV4-3 and TRBJ1-4, with TRBD1 matching over 8 bases. V was clipped by 0 bases and J by 13 bases; unmatched bases: 4. The V gene's germline CDR1 is LGHNA and CDR2 YSLEER. The CDR3 is 13 residues long. The CDR3 loop reads CASSQERTGRLFF. CDR3 DNA sequence: TGCGCCAGCAGCCAAGAACGGACAGGGCGACTGTTTTTT.

This clone was found once. The genes are TRBV6-6 and TRBJ2-5; a possible D gene is TRBD2 (6 bases). The germline gives CDR1 MNHNY, CDR2 SVGAGI (reference sequence). CDR3 length: 14 amino acids. V lost 3 bases, J lost 4 bases, and 12 bases lay in between. CDR3 coding DNA: TGTGCCAGCAGTTATGGGGCCGGGGGAGAGACCCAGTACTTC. The encoded protein is CASSYGAGGETQYF.

V gene TRBV28 combines with J gene TRBJ1-2; a possible D gene is TRBD1 (6 bases). Deletions cut 2 bases from V and 0 bases from J, with 13 bases between. This CDR3 comprises 16 residues. The germline CDR1 and CDR2 sequences are MDHEN and SYDVKM. The CDR3 nucleotides are TGTGCCAGCAGTTTAACCCTGACAGGAGCTAACTATGGCTACACCTTC. It specifies CASSLTLTGANYGYTF.

The V call is TRBV2, the J call TRBJ2-1, with TRBD1 matching 7 bases. The CDR3 has 16 amino acids. Germline loops: CDR1 SNHLY, CDR2 FYNNEI. Losses at the gene ends were 5 bases for V and 0 bases for J; bases not matched to a gene: 7. CDR3 bases: TGTGCCAGCAGTCCGAGGACAGGCCGCTCCTACAATGAGCAGTTCTTC. Protein: CASSPRTGRSYNEQFF.

The chain uses TRBV7-6 and TRBJ2-1; TRBD2 matches at 7 bases. CDR1 and CDR2 from the germline V gene are SGHVS and FNYEAQ. V trimming: 1 base; J trimming: 0 bases; junction bases outside the gene matches: 3. The CDR3 loop spans 16 amino acids. The CDR3 nucleotides are TGTGCCAGCAGCTTAGGGGCTAGCGGCTCCTACAATGAGCAGTTCTTC. Translated: CASSLGASGSYNEQFF.

The chain recombines TRBV5-1 with TRBJ1-5, with TRBD1 matching over 10 bases. The length of the CDR3 is 15 residues. The junction had 3 bases not matched to a gene; V was cut back by 4 bases and J by 2 bases. Germline-derived CDR1 and CDR2 are SGHRS and YFSETQ. The CDR3 nucleotides are TGCGCCAGCAGCCAGGGGACAGGGGGCAATCAGCCCCAGCATTTT. Its translation is CASSQGTGGNQPQHF.

A few counts support this clone. The chain combines TRBV6-1 with TRBJ1-5; D may be TRBD1 (6 bases). The CDR3 consists of 14 residues. V was clipped by 3 bases and J by 6 bases, with 12 bases between them. Germline V lookup: CDR1 MNHNS, CDR2 SASEGT. The DNA for the CDR3 is TGTGCCAGCAGTGATATAACAGGGTTTCAGCCCCAGCATTTT. Translated: CASSDITGFQPQHF.

V and J are TRBV28 and TRBJ1-5; 9 bases align to TRBD1. The V gene end was trimmed by 6 bases and the J gene end by 6 bases; junction bases not matched to a gene: 6. This CDR3 is 14 amino acids long. Germline V gene sequence: CDR1 MDHEN, CDR2 SYDVKM. The CDR3 region is CASRYRGQGQPQHF. The DNA for the CDR3 is TGTGCCAGCAGGTACAGGGGGCAGGGTCAGCCCCAGCATTTT.

The chain's CDR3 is CASSDERAGANVLTF. In nucleotides, the CDR3 is TGCGCCAGCAGTGATGAGAGGGCTGGGGCCAACGTCCTGACTTTC. The V and J genes are TRBV10-1 and TRBJ2-6; TRBD2 might be the D (5 bases). V lost 3 bases to trimming and J lost 2 bases, with 8 bases between them. Per the germline V gene, CDR1 is WNHNN and CDR2 is SYGVQD (reference sequence). The CDR3 runs 15 residues.

V usage is TRBV7-2 and J usage is TRBJ1-5; D ambiguous. The germline CDR1 and CDR2 sequences are SGHTA and FQGNSA. The CDR3 loop spans 16 amino acids. Between the trimmed V and J ends, which lost 1 base and 2 bases, there was a span of 12 bases. The CDR3: CASSLVSHRGNQPQHF. The CDR3 DNA sequence: TGTGCCAGCAGCTTAGTCTCGCACAGAGGCAATCAGCCCCAGCATTTT.

This clone was seen a single time. The chain employs TRBV5-1 and TRBJ1-2, with TRBD1 identical over 7 bases. Germline V gene sequence: CDR1 SGHRS, CDR2 YFSETQ. V was pared by 0 bases and J by 4 bases, with 3 bases of the junction left unmatched. The CDR3 spans 14 residues. The CDR3 DNA reads as TGCGCCAGCAGCTTGGCCGGGACAGCCTATGGCTACACCTTC. Its translation: CASSLAGTAYGYTF.

The genes are TRBV28 and TRBJ1-2; 7 bases agree with TRBD1. Per germline, CDR1 MDHEN and CDR2 SYDVKM. CDR3 length equals 15 residues. After removal of 6 bases from V and 4 bases from J, the junction contained 11 bases not matched to a gene. CDR3 sequence (DNA): TGTGCCAGCAGCCCCTGGGACAGCGTTGTCTATGGCTACACCTTC. Amino acid sequence: CASSPWDSVVYGYTF.

The chain links TRBV5-4 to TRBJ1-2, with 8 bases matching TRBD1. This CDR3 spans 16 amino acids. The V gene end was trimmed by 4 bases and the J gene end by 3 bases; junction bases not matched to a gene: 11. Germline values: CDR1 SGHNT, CDR2 YYREEE (reference sequence). The CDR3 nucleotides are TGTGCCAGCAGCCCGGGGACTTCGACAGGGGACTATGGCTACACCTTC. Its protein product is CASSPGTSTGDYGYTF.

This chain joins TRBV2 and TRBJ1-2; D is undetermined. This CDR3 has 10 amino acids. Germline-derived CDR1 and CDR2 are SNHLY and FYNNEI. CDR3 coding DNA: TGTGCTACTGATAGCTATGGCTACACCTTC. Its protein product is CATDSYGYTF.

This clone was seen a single time. This chain uses TRBV7-8 with TRBJ2-3, with a tentative D call TRBD2 (7 bases). The germline CDR1 and CDR2 sequences are SGHVS and FQNEAQ. This CDR3 region has 15 residues. V shed 2 bases and J shed 4 bases, with 13 bases lying between them. CDR3 bases: TGTGCCAGCAGCTTATTGCGGGGGCCGTCAGATACGCAGTATTTT. This sequence encodes CASSLLRGPSDTQYF.

J is TRBJ2-1 and V is TRBV19, with TRBD2 identical over 12 bases. The CDR3 is made up of 15 amino acids. V shed 7 bases, J shed 5 bases, and the junction held 6 bases outside the gene matches. From germline, CDR1 is LNHDA and CDR2 SQIVND (reference sequence). This CDR3 is CASTRTSGTHNEQFF. The DNA for the CDR3 is TGTGCCAGTACCCGGACTAGCGGGACTCACAATGAGCAGTTCTTC. The entire variable domain, with the rest obtained from reference TRBV19 and TRBJ2-1, is as follows: DGGITQSPKYLFRKEGQNVTLSCEQNLNHDAMYWYRQDPGQGLRLIYYSQIVNDFQKGDIAEGYSVSREKKESFPLTVTSAQKNPTAFYLCASTRTSGTHNEQFFGPGTRLTVL.

This chain links TRBV5-1 with TRBJ2-3; 7 bases map to TRBD1. Germline V gene lookup returns CDR1 SGHRS and CDR2 YFSETQ. The CDR3 is 14 residues long. J lost 2 bases, V lost 4 bases, and 4 bases had no gene match. As DNA, the CDR3 is TGCGCCAGCAGCCTAGGGACAGTCACAGATACGCAGTATTTT. This sequence encodes CASSLGTVTDTQYF.

The V gene is TRBV19, the J gene TRBJ1-2; 9 bases are shared with TRBD1. The trim removed 4 bases at V and 6 bases at J, leaving 3 bases unmatched. The CDR3 spans 13 residues. Per germline, CDR1 LNHDA and CDR2 SQIVND (reference sequence). The CDR3 loop reads CASSRGQGNGYTF. CDR3 coding DNA: TGTGCCAGTAGTAGGGGACAGGGAAATGGCTACACCTTC.

This chain links TRBV4-3 with TRBJ1-1, with D tentatively TRBD1 (5 bases). Germline V lookup: CDR1 LGHNA, CDR2 YSLEER. V was pared by 0 bases and J by 7 bases, with 15 bases between. This CDR3 has 15 amino acids. The CDR3 loop is CASSQDIWLRGEAFF. DNA of the CDR3: TGCGCCAGCAGCCAAGATATTTGGCTAAGGGGTGAAGCTTTCTTT.

This chain uses TRBV30 with TRBJ1-4, with 7 nucleotides matching TRBD1. V trimming: 1 base; J trimming: 8 bases; junction bases outside the gene matches: 4. CDR3 length equals 13 residues. In germline, CDR1 is GTSNPN, CDR2 SVGIG (reference sequence). CDR3 amino acids: CAWSGRGQEKLFF. CDR3 nucleotides: TGTGCCTGGAGTGGGAGGGGGCAGGAAAAACTGTTTTTT.

The V gene is TRBV7-8, the J gene TRBJ2-2; D is undetermined. Germline assignment: CDR1 SGHVS and CDR2 FQNEAQ. The CDR3 has 15 amino acids. The V end lost 2 bases, the J end lost 1 base, and 8 bases lay between the germline ends. The CDR3 DNA follows: TGTGCCAGCAGCTTATATCGCGGGAACACCGGGGAGCTGTTTTTT. It translates to CASSLYRGNTGELFF.

This clone was counted a single time. The chain joins TRBV29-1 to TRBJ1-2; no reliable D call. Trimming left V 6 bases short and J 0 bases short, with 11 bases between. The germline V gene has CDR1 SQVTM and CDR2 ANQGSEA. The CDR3 covers 13 residues. The CDR3 here is CSVRSEANYGYTF. CDR3 nucleotide sequence: TGCAGCGTCCGGTCTGAAGCTAACTATGGCTACACCTTC.

The rearrangement joins TRBV11-2 to TRBJ1-2; TRBD1 might be the D (5 bases). Deletions cut 1 base from V and 11 bases from J, with 11 bases between. The V gene's germline CDR1 is SGHAT and CDR2 FQNNGV. The CDR3 sequence is 12 residues long. CDR3 nucleotides: TGTGCCAGCAGCTTAGGGGATAGGGGTTACACCTTC. The encoded protein is CASSLGDRGYTF. Based on the CDR3 plus reference TRBV11-2 and TRBJ1-2, the full variable domain is EAGVAQSPRYKIIEKRQSVAFWCNPISGHATLYWYQQILGQGPKLLIQFQNNGVVDDSQLPKDRFSAERLKGVDSTLKIQPAKLEDSAVYLCASSLGDRGYTFGSGTRLTVV.

The chain has TRBV10-3 and TRBJ2-7; D is perhaps TRBD1 (5 bases). Germline lookup yields CDR1 ENHRY and CDR2 SYGVKD. The CDR3 spans 12 residues. V dropped 4 bases and J dropped 1 base, with 5 bases sitting between them. CDR3 residues: CAISGQSYEQYF. The CDR3 DNA sequence: TGTGCCATCAGTGGACAGTCCTACGAGCAGTACTTC.

Turning to this clone: This sample includes further DNA sequences coding for the same CDR3. The chain uses TRBV30 and TRBJ2-7, with 8 bases lining up with TRBD2. From germline, CDR1 is GTSNPN and CDR2 SVGIG (reference sequence). This CDR3 contains 16 residues. The J segment lost 5 bases and the V segment lost 1 base, leaving 13 bases of the junction unmatched. The DNA of the CDR3 is TGTGCCTGGAGTGGACGGGAGGGCTTCTGGGTAAACGAGCAGTACTTC. Its translation: CAWSGREGFWVNEQYF.